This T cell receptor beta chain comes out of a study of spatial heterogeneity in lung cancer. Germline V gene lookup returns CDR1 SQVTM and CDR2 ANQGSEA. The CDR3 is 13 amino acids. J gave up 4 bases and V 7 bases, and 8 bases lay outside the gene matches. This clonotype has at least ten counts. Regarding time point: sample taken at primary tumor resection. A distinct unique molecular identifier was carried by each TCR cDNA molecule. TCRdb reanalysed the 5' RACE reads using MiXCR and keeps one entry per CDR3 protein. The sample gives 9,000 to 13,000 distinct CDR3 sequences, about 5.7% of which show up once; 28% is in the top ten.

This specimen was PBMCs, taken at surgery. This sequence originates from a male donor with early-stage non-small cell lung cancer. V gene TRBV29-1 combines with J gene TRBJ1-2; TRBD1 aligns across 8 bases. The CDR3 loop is CSAPTGTGYGYTF. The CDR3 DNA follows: TGCAGCGCCCCAACCGGGACAGGCTATGGCTACACCTTC.